A selection of T cell receptor beta chains follows, all from one sample in a study of blood T cell repertoires in COVID-19. TCRdb's table, derived via immunoSEQ multiplex PCR, lists solely in-frame clones and lacks some. Seen here are a few hundred thousand clones, more than 70% observed once, and the top ten hold around 1.5%. Sequencing was done on a sample of peripheral blood. These TCRs come from a woman in her forties or fifties with acute or convalescent COVID-19. CDR3s include the opening cysteine and the closing phenylalanine or tryptophan. A D gene is named only where the DNA matches it firmly. Only some rows state a clone size, as once, few, many or a class for expanded clones.

NA,TRBD2,TRBJ2-3,16,TRBV7-3,CASSQTSGRGTDTQYF,TGTGCCAGCAGCCAGACTAGCGGGAGAGGCACAGATACGCAGTATTTT
NA,NA,TRBJ2-7,14,TRBV6-5,CASKSWEDGYEQYF,TGTGCCAGCAAAAGCTGGGAGGACGGCTACGAGCAGTACTTC
NA,NA,TRBJ1-2,11,TRBV12-3/TRBV12-4,CASSYQYGYTF,TGTGCCAGCAGTTACCAGTATGGCTACACCTTC
NA,TRBD1,TRBJ1-1,14,TRBV6-6,CASSPQGWNTEAFF,TGTGCCAGCAGCCCACAGGGGTGGAACACTGAAGCTTTCTTT
NA,TRBD2,TRBJ2-5,20,TRBV7-8,CASSLRDSPGLAGGQETQYF,TGTGCCAGCAGCCTCCGGGACTCTCCGGGACTAGCGGGAGGCCAAGAGACCCAGTACTTC
NA,NA,TRBJ2-5,16,TRBV7-3,CASSLGLGVGQETQYF,TGTGCCAGCAGCTTAGGGCTAGGGGTAGGGCAAGAGACCCAGTACTTC
NA,NA,TRBJ2-1,15,TRBV6-5,CAIVAERPIYNEQFF,TGTGCCATCGTAGCCGAGCGTCCGATATACAATGAGCAGTTCTTC
NA,NA,TRBJ2-5,14,TRBV5-4,CASSLERSWETQYF,TGTGCCAGCAGCTTGGAACGGAGCTGGGAGACCCAGTACTTC
NA,NA,TRBJ2-2,14,TRBV5-1,CASSLARLTGELFF,TGCGCCAGCAGCTTGGCTAGATTGACCGGGGAGCTGTTTTTT
once,NA,TRBJ2-5,12,TRBV28,CASRIPPGSQYF,TGTGCCAGCAGGATTCCACCAGGGTCCCAGTACTTC
few,TRBD2,TRBJ2-3,14,TRBV7-3,CASAGSSGGNTQYF,TGTGCCAGCGCGGGGTCTAGCGGGGGGAATACGCAGTATTTT
NA,TRBD2,TRBJ2-3,14,TRBV7-2,CASSFGLEADTQYF,TGTGCCAGCAGCTTTGGACTAGAGGCAGATACGCAGTATTTT
NA,NA,TRBJ1-1,14,TRBV19,CASSISHGNTEAFF,TGTGCCAGTAGTATTAGTCACGGGAACACTGAAGCTTTCTTT
few,TRBD1,TRBJ1-5,13,TRBV3-1/TRBV3-2,CASSQGVGQPQHF,TGTGCCAGCAGTCAGGGGGTAGGCCAGCCCCAGCATTTT
NA,NA,TRBJ1-2,13,TRBV27,CASSFGGRDGYTF,TGTGCCAGCAGTTTTGGGGGCCGCGATGGCTACACCTTC
NA,NA,TRBJ1-2,16,TRBV7-3,CASSLTSAGSALGYTF,TGTGCCAGCAGCTTAACGTCGGCGGGGTCAGCTCTCGGCTACACCTTC
NA,TRBD1,TRBJ1-2,15,TRBV6-5,CASSLRQGGNKGYTF,TGTGCCAGCAGTTTACGACAGGGGGGGAATAAAGGCTACACCTTC
NA,NA,TRBJ1-1,17,TRBV7-2,CASSLTTVGAAGTEAFF,TGTGCCAGCAGCCTCACCACAGTGGGGGCGGCGGGTACTGAAGCTTTCTTT
NA,NA,TRBJ2-7,11,TRBV4-1,CASHSPLEQYF,TGCGCCAGCCACTCCCCCCTCGAGCAGTACTTC
few,TRBD1,TRBJ2-7,15,TRBV28,CASSLFGQGAEEQYF,TGTGCCAGCAGTTTATTTGGACAGGGGGCGGAGGAGCAGTACTTC
few,TRBD1,TRBJ2-3,16,TRBV5-1,CASSLQGPPSTDTQYF,TGCGCCAGCAGCTTACAGGGGCCTCCTAGCACAGATACGCAGTATTTT
few,NA,TRBJ2-7,15,TRBV7-9,CASSRDGAGIYEQYF,TGTGCCAGCAGCCGTGATGGGGCAGGGATCTACGAGCAGTACTTC
NA,NA,TRBJ2-6,16,TRBV27,CASREMGGTGANVLTF,TGTGCCAGCAGAGAAATGGGGGGAACTGGGGCCAACGTCCTGACTTTC
NA,TRBD2,TRBJ2-1,15,TRBV2,CASSEGLAGISVQFF,TGTGCCAGCAGTGAGGGACTAGCGGGAATTAGCGTGCAGTTCTTC
NA,TRBD1,TRBJ1-4,17,TRBV7-8,CASMKGARTGTNEKLFF,TGTGCCAGCATGAAGGGGGCCCGAACCGGGACTAATGAAAAACTGTTTTTT
NA,NA,TRBJ2-1,15,TRBV18,CASSPGHSSYNEQFF,TGTGCCAGCTCACCTGGGCACTCCTCCTACAATGAGCAGTTCTTC
NA,NA,TRBJ2-3,15,TRBV15,CATSRDLAGGDTQYF,TGTGCCACCAGCAGAGATCTTGCAGGAGGAGATACGCAGTATTTT
NA,NA,TRBJ1-6,12,TRBV2,CASSSRNSPLHF,TGTGCCAGCAGTTCCCGGAATTCACCCCTCCACTTT
NA,NA,TRBJ1-6,15,TRBV18,CASSPLAEDNSPLHF,TGTGCCAGCTCACCTCTGGCAGAAGATAATTCACCCCTCCACTTT
NA,NA,TRBJ1-5,14,TRBV2,CASSAGSGNQPQHF,TGTGCCAGCAGCGCGGGGTCGGGCAATCAGCCCCAGCATTTT